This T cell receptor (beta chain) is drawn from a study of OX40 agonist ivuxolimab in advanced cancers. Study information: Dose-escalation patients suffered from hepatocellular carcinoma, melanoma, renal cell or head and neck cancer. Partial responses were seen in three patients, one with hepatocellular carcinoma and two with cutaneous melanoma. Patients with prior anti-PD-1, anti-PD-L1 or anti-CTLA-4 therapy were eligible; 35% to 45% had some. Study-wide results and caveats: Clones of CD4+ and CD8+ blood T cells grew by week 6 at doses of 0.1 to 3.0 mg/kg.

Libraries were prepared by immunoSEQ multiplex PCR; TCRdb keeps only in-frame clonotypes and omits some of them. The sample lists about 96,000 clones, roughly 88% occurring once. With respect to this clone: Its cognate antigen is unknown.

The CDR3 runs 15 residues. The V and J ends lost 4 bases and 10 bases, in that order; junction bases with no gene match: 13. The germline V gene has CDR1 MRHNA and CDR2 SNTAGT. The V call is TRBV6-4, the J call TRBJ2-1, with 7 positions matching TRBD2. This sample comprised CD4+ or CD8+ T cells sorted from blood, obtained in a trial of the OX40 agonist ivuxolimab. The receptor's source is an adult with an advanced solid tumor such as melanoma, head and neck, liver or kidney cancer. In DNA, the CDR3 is TGTGCCAGCAGTGTTGGAGCGGGATATCCCCGCGAGCAGTTCTTC. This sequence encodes CASSVGAGYPREQFF.